The source of this T cell receptor beta chain is a study of breast tumors, draining lymph nodes, adjacent tissues. In its sample, this clonotype ranks as medium-sized. The length of the CDR3 is 16 residues. Trimming removed 2 bases from V and 7 bases from J; junction bases left unmatched: 8. Germline assignment: CDR1 SEHNR and CDR2 FQNEAQ (reference sequence). TCRdb reanalysed the multiplex PCR reads using MiXCR and keeps one entry per CDR3 protein. Altogether more than 20,000 distinct CDR3 sequences are present, 50% being singletons, with the ten largest covering 7.5% to 9.5%. The gene calls are TRBV7-9 and TRBJ2-1, with 10 bases aligning to TRBD2. This TCR derives from a female donor with breast cancer. Some clones in this sample may be carry-over from other donors' samples. Sequenced input: breast tumor tissue. CDR3 region: CASSLIGVSGRNEQFF. The DNA of the CDR3 is TGTGCCAGCAGCTTAATAGGGGTTAGCGGGAGGAATGAGCAGTTCTTC.